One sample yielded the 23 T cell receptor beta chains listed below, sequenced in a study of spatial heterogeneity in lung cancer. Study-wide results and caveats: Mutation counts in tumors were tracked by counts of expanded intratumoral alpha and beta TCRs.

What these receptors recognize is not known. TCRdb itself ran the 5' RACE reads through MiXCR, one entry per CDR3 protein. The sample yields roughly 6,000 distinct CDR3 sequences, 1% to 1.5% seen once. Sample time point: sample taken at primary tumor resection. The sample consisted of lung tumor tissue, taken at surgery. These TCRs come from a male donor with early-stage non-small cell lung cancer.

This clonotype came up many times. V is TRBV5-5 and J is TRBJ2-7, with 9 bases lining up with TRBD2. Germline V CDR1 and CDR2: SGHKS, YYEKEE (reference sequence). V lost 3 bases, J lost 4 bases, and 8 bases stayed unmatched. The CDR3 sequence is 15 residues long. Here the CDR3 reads CASSSGLARGYEQYF. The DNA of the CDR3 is TGTGCCAGCAGCTCAGGACTAGCGCGGGGTTACGAGCAGTACTTC. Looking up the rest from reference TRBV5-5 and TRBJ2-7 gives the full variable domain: DAGVTQSPTHLIKTRGQQVTLRCSPISGHKSVSWYQQVLGQGPQFIFQYYEKEERGRGNFPDRFSARQFPNYSSELNVNALLLGDSALYLCASSSGLARGYEQYFGPGTRLTVT.

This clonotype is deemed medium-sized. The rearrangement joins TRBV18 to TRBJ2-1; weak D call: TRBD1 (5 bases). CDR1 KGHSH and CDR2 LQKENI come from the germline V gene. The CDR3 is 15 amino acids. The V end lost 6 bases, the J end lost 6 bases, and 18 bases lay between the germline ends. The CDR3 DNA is TGTGCCAGCTCGCCTGACAGCCGTGTCGGCAATGAGCAGTTCTTC. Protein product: CASSPDSRVGNEQFF.

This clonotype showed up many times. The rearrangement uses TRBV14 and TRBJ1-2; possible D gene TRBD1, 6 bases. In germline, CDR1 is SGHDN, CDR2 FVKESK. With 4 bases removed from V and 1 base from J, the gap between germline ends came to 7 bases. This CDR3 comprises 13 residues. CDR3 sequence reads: CASSRTVNYGYTF. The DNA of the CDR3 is TGTGCCAGCAGCCGGACAGTTAACTATGGCTACACCTTC.

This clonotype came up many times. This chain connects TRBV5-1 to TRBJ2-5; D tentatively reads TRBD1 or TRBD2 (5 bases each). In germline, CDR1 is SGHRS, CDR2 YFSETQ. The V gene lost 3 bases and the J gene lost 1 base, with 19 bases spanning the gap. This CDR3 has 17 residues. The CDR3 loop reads CASSSAVGVGGQETQYF. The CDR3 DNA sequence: TGCGCCAGCAGCTCGGCGGTGGGGGTTGGGGGCCAAGAGACCCAGTACTTC. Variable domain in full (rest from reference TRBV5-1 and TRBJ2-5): KAGVTQTPRYLIKTRGQQVTLSCSPISGHRSVSWYQQTPGQGLQFLFEYFSETQRNKGNFPGRFSGRQFSNSRSEMNVSTLELGDSALYLCASSSAVGVGGQETQYFGPGTRLLVL.

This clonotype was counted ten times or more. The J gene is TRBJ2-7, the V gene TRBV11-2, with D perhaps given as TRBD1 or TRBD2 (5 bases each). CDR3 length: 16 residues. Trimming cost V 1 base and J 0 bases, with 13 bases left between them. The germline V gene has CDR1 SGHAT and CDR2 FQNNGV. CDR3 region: CASSLAIGTDSYEQYF. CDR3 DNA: TGTGCCAGCAGCTTAGCGATAGGGACGGACTCCTACGAGCAGTACTTC. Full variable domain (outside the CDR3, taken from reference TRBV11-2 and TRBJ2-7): EAGVAQSPRYKIIEKRQSVAFWCNPISGHATLYWYQQILGQGPKLLIQFQNNGVVDDSQLPKDRFSAERLKGVDSTLKIQPAKLEDSAVYLCASSLAIGTDSYEQYFGPGTRLTVT.

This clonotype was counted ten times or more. The CDR3, as DNA: TGCGCCAGCAGCCCAGGGAGCTACAATGAGCAGTTCTTC. Residues: CASSPGSYNEQFF. The chain combines TRBV5-1 with TRBJ2-1; D is possibly TRBD1 or TRBD2 (5 bases each). Germline CDR1 is SGHRS and CDR2 is YFSETQ. Trimming cost V 4 bases and J 3 bases, with 8 bases left between them. The CDR3 runs 13 residues.

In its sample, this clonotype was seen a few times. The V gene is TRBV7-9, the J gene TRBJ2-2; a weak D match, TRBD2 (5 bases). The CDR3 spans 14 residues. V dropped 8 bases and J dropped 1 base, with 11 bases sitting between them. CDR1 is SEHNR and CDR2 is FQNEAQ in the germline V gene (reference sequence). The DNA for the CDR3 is TGTGCCAGCTGCCCCGGGGAGAACACCGGGGAGCTGTTTTTT. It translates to CASCPGENTGELFF.

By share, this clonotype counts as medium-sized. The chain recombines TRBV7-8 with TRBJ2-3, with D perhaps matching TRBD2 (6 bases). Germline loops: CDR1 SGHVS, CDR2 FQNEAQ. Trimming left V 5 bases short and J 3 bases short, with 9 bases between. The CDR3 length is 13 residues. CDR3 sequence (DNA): TGTGCCAGCAGCCGACTAGTTACAGATACGCAGTATTTT. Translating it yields CASSRLVTDTQYF.

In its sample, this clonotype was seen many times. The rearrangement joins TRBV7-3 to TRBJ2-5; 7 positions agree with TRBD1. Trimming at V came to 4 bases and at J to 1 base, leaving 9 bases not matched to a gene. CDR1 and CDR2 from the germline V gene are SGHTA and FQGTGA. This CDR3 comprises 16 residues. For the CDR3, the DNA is TGTGCCAGCAGCTCGGGACAGCTATCCTTCCAAGAGACCCAGTACTTC. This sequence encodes CASSSGQLSFQETQYF.

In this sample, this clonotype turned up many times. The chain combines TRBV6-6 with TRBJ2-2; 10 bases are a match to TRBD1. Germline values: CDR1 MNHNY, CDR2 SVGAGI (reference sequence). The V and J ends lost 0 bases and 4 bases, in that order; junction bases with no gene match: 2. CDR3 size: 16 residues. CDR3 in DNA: TGTGCCAGCAGTTACTCGCGGACAGGGGGCACCGGGGAGCTGTTTTTT. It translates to CASSYSRTGGTGELFF.

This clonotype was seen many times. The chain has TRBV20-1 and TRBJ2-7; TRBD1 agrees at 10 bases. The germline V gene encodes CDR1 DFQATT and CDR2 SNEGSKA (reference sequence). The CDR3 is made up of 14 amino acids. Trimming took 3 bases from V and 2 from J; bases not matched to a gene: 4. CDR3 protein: CSASGTGEAYEQYF. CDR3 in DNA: TGCAGTGCTAGTGGGACAGGGGAGGCCTACGAGCAGTACTTC.

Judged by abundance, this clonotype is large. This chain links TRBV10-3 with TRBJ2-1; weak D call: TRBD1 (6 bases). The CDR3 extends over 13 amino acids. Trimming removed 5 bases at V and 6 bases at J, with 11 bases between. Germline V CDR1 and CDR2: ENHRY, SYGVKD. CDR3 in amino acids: CAISHTGPNEQFF. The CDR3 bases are TGTGCCATCAGTCATACAGGGCCCAATGAGCAGTTCTTC.

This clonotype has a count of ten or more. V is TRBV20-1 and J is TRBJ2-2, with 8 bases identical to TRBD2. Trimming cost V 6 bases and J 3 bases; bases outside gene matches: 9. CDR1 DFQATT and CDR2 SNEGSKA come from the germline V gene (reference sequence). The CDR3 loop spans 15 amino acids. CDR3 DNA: TGCAGTGCCCCGAACCGGGAGGGGTACACCGGGGAGCTGTTTTTT. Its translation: CSAPNREGYTGELFF.

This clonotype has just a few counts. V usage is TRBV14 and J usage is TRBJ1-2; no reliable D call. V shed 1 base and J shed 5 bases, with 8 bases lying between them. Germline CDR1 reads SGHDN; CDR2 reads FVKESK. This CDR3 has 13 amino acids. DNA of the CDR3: TGTGCCAGCAGCCAAGGGCAGGCGTATGGCTACACCTTC. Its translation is CASSQGQAYGYTF.

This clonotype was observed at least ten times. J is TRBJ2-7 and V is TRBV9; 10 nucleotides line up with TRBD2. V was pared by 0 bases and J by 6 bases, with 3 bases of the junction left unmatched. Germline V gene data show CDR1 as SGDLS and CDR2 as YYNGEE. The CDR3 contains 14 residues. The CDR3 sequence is CASSVASGGGEQYF. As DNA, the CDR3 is TGTGCCAGCAGCGTAGCGAGCGGGGGGGGCGAGCAGTACTTC.

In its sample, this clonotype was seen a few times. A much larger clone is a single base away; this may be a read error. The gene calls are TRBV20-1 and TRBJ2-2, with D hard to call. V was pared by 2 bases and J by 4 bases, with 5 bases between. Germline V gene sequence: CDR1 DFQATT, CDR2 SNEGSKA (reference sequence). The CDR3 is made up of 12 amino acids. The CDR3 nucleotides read TGCAGTGCTAGAAGCCGCACCGGGGAGCTGTTTTTT. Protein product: CSARSRTGELFF.

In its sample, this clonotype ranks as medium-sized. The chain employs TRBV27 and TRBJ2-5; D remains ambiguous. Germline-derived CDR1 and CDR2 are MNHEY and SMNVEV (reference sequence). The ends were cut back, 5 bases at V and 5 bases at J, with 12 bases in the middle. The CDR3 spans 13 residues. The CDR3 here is CASSPRRRETQYF. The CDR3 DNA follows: TGTGCCAGCAGTCCTCGGCGACGGGAGACCCAGTACTTC.

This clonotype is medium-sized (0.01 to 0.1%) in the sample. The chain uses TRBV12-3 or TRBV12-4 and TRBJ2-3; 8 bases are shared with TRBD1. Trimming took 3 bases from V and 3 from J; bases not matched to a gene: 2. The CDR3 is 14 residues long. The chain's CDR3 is CASSLWTGTDTQYF. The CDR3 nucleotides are TGTGCCAGCAGTTTGTGGACAGGGACAGATACGCAGTATTTT.

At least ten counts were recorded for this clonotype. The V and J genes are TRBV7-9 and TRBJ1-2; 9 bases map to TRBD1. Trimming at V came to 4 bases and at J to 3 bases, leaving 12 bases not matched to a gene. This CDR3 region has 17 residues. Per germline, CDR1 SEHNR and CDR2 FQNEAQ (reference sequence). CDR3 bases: TGTGCCAGCAGCTCTACCGGGACAGGGTTCATTTACTATGGCTACACCTTC. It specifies CASSSTGTGFIYYGYTF.

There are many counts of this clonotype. CDR3 nucleotides: TGCAGCGTTCCTGACACGCCCTCTGGAAACACCATATATTTT. Residues: CSVPDTPSGNTIYF. The chain joins TRBV29-1 to TRBJ1-3, with D uncertain. Germline V gene lookup returns CDR1 SQVTM and CDR2 ANQGSEA. CDR3 length: 14 residues. Trimming took off 5 bases at V and 0 bases at J, with 11 bases between the two ends.

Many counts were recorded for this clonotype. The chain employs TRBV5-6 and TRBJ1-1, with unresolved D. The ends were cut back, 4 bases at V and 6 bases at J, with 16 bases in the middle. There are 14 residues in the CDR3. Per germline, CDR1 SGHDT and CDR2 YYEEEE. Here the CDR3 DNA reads TGTGCCAGCAGCCCAGACGTGGGTAGCGCTGAAGCTTTCTTT. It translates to CASSPDVGSAEAFF.

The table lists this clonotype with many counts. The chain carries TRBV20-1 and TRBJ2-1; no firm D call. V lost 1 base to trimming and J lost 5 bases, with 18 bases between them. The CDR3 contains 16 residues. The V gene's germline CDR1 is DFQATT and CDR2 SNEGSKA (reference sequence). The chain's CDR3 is CSARVHWAGENNEQFF. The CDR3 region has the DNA TGCAGTGCTAGAGTTCACTGGGCAGGTGAAAACAATGAGCAGTTCTTC.

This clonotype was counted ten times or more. The CDR3 reads CASRDASGSSYEQYF. The CDR3 DNA sequence: TGTGCCAGCAGAGATGCTAGCGGAAGTTCCTACGAGCAGTACTTC. This chain uses TRBV6-2 or TRBV6-3 with TRBJ2-7, with 7 bases that match TRBD2. This CDR3 has 15 amino acids. Germline assignment: CDR1 MNHEY and CDR2 SVGEGT. With V trimmed by 6 bases and J by 1 base, 9 bases remained unmatched.